The clone carrying this TCR beta chain was detected only a few times. PCR was performed using 60 Vbeta and 13 Jbeta primers. Data came from immunoSEQ multiplex PCR; TCRdb stores just in-frame clones and leaves some out. Of about 130,000 clones listed, 65% to 90% were seen once; the top ten hold under 3.5%. This entry belongs to a study of cytomegalovirus exposure and HLA in healthy donors. The receptor's source is a man between 50 and 59 years old in good health and CMV-seronegative. Sample: PBMCs.

The CDR3: CATSRGGGTKETQYF. The CDR3, as DNA: TGTGCCACCAGCAGAGGGGGGGGAACCAAAGAGACCCAGTACTTC. The V call is TRBV15, the J call TRBJ2-5, with 7 bases that match TRBD2. The ends lost 1 base at V and 3 bases at J; junction bases unmatched: 5. CDR1 is LNHNV and CDR2 is YYDKDF in the germline V gene (reference sequence). The CDR3 covers 15 residues.